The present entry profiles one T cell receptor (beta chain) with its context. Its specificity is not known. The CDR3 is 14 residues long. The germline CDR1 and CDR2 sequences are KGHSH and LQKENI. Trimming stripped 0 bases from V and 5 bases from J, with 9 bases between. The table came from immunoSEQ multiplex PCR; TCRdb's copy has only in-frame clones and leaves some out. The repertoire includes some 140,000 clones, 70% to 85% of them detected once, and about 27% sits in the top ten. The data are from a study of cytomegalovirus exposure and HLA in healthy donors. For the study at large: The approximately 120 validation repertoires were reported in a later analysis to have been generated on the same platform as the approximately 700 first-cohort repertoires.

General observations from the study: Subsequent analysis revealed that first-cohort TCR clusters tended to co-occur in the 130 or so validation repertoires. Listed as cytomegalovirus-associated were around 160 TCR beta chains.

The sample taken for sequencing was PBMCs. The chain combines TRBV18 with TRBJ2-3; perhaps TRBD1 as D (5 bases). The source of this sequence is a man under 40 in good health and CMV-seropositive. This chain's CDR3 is CASSPPDKQDTQYF. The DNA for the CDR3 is TGTGCCAGCTCACCACCGGACAAGCAAGATACGCAGTATTTT.